This T cell receptor beta chain was identified in a study of blood T cell repertoires in COVID-19 (TCRdb year 2020). General notes on the study: Collaborator samples came from the United States, Italy and Spain and covered acute and convalescent phases of COVID-19. A de-identified subject ID, COVID-19 status, age in years and sex were almost always included in the sample metadata. Subjects who had been exposed to COVID-19, were actively infected with it, or had recovered from it provided the deeply sampled blood TCRbeta repertoires that made up the dataset. The repertoires were released in a freely available public database meant as a resource for research on the immune response to SARS-CoV-2. Where available, HLA class I and class II types were taken from metadata supplied by the sample provider and were not determined by assay-based typing. The prospective study material was composed of cDNA or gDNA derived from T cells, B-cell-depleted T cells, or PBMCs. The samples were drawn from the first 160 participants of the ongoing ImmuneRACE study and from some 1,300 subjects provided by 6 global collaborators.

Note on this clone: Its antigen has not been determined. Base-call qualities are not available, and no considerably larger clone is one nucleotide away.

TCRbeta CDR3 regions were amplified from genomic DNA using the immunoSEQ Assay, a bias-controlled multiplex PCR. In the source study's methods: The number of nucleated cells in each sample was estimated by amplification of reference gene primers within the assay. To quantify the absolute abundance of each unique TCRbeta CDR3 rearrangement, sequence reads were collapsed and filtered. For each sample, productive Simpson clonality was calculated as the square root of Simpson's diversity index across productive rearrangements. The immuneACCESS repertoire file appears here via TCRdb, limited to in-frame rearrangements. These files lack a portion of the clones; in checked studies, under half of the deficit traces to unresolved V genes, and the cause of the others is not known. Clone size and the V and J calls come from that table; the DNA yielded D and trimming. A total of more than 65,000 clones appear in this sample, 84% of them only once. The leading ten clones occupy about a fifth of the sample.

Findings and caveats that apply to the study as a whole: How much clinical and demographic metadata was included differed by source and by participant, and the metadata was provided uncurated.

Each collaborating institution followed its own protocols to collect whole blood in K2EDTA tubes. Collaborator samples were shipped for TCRbeta analysis as frozen whole blood, isolated PBMCs, or DNA extracted from either sample type. The CDR3 starts with the cysteine, ends with the phenylalanine, and has 15 residues. CDR3 DNA only is kept here, 45 bases in frame from base 1. V loses 3 bases, J loses 0 bases, and the germline ends lie 12 bases apart. CDR1 LNHDA and CDR2 SQIVND were looked up in the germline V gene (reference sequence). The sequenced material came from peripheral blood. The receptor was derived from a woman aged 45-60 years with acute or convalescent COVID-19. This chain joins TRBV19 to TRBJ2-7; a weak D assignment points to TRBD2 (5 bases agree). CDR3 sequence: CASSIISGDSYEQYF. In nucleotides, the sequence is TGTGCCAGTAGTATTATAAGCGGCGACTCCTACGAGCAGTACTTC.